The 13 T cell receptor beta chains listed next were all sequenced from one sample in a study of blood T cell repertoires in COVID-19. Assay used: immunoSEQ multiplex PCR; TCRdb lists only in-frame clones, some missing. The table has some 330,000 clones, under 95% seen once. Sequencing was carried out using PBMCs or T cells enriched from blood (not recorded which). The receptors were gathered from a young woman who had recovered from COVID-19.

The CDR3 DNA follows: TGTGCCAGCAGCTTTGCCACGACAGCCCAAGAGACCCAGTACTTC. Translated, it gives CASSFATTAQETQYF. The J gene is TRBJ2-5, the V gene TRBV5-4, with D possibly being TRBD1 (5 bases). This CDR3 is built from 15 residues. Germline assignment: CDR1 SGHNT and CDR2 YYREEE (reference sequence). Trimming stripped 2 bases from V and 1 base from J, with 12 bases between.

V gene TRBV27 combines with J gene TRBJ1-1, with D maybe TRBD1 (6 bases). V shed 5 bases and J shed 0 bases, with 13 bases lying between them. The germline CDR1 and CDR2 sequences are MNHEY and SMNVEV (reference sequence). This CDR3 comprises 15 residues. The CDR3 DNA reads TGTGCCAGCAGTCCCCGATGGACAGTGAACACTGAAGCTTTCTTT. It specifies CASSPRWTVNTEAFF.

The chain employs TRBV18 and TRBJ2-4, with D possibly TRBD2 on 6 matching bases. V gave up 3 bases and J gave up 3 bases, with 9 bases separating them. Germline CDR1 KGHSH, CDR2 LQKENI. The CDR3 totals 14 residues. The CDR3 reads CASSPEGFKNIQYF. The CDR3 DNA reads TGTGCCAGCTCACCGGAGGGATTCAAAAACATTCAGTACTTC.

The CDR3 is CASSPTSQGDIQYF. In DNA, the CDR3 is TGTGCCAGCTCTCCAACATCGCAGGGCGACATTCAGTACTTC. The chain joins TRBV18 to TRBJ2-4; perhaps TRBD1 as D (5 bases). V was trimmed by 6 bases and J by 8 bases, leaving 17 bases between them. CDR1 is KGHSH, CDR2 LQKENI, per germline. There are 14 residues in the CDR3.

This chain uses TRBV11-3 with TRBJ1-3; possibly TRBD1 for D (5 bases). The CDR3 is made up of 15 amino acids. Germline-derived CDR1 and CDR2 are SGHNT and YENEEA. Trimming took 6 bases from V and 4 from J, leaving 16 bases between them. The CDR3 DNA is TGTGCCAGCAGTCTAGGCCAGGGAGGAGGAAACACCATATATTTT. It encodes CASSLGQGGGNTIYF. Full variable domain (missing parts from reference TRBV11-3 and TRBJ1-3): EAGVVQSPRYKIIEKKQPVAFWCNPISGHNTLYWYLQNLGQGPELLIRYENEEAVDDSQLPKDRFSAERLKGVDSTLKIQPAELGDSAVYLCASSLGQGGGNTIYFGEGSWLTVV.

V usage is TRBV28 and J usage is TRBJ1-3; D is possibly TRBD1 (5 bases). V lost 5 bases and J lost 4, with 18 bases in between. The CDR3 totals 16 residues. Germline V gives CDR1 MDHEN, CDR2 SYDVKM. The DNA for the CDR3 is TGTGCCAGCAGTCAATGGTCAGGGCTAGGAGGAAACACCATATATTTT. This sequence encodes CASSQWSGLGGNTIYF. Drawing the rest from reference TRBV28 and TRBJ1-3, the complete variable domain is DVKVTQSSRYLVKRTGEKVFLECVQDMDHENMFWYRQDPGLGLRLIYFSYDVKMKEKGDIPEGYSVSREKKERFSLILESASTNQTSMYLCASSQWSGLGGNTIYFGEGSWLTVV.

The CDR3 DNA follows: TGTGCCAGTCGGACAGGGAAAGGCGAGACCCAGTACTTC. Translation: CASRTGKGETQYF. The genes are TRBV19 and TRBJ2-5; 8 bases line up with TRBD1. CDR3 length: 13 amino acids. CDR1 is LNHDA and CDR2 is SQIVND in the germline V gene (reference sequence). V was pared by 8 bases and J by 5 bases, with 7 bases of the junction left unmatched.

The V call is TRBV9, the J call TRBJ2-1, with D unresolved. Trimming shortened V by 2 bases and J by 5 bases, and 8 bases separated the two germline ends. The CDR3 contains 13 residues. The germline gives CDR1 SGDLS, CDR2 YYNGEE. The CDR3 nucleotides are TGTGCCAGCAGCGTTTTCGTCCACAATGAGCAGTTCTTC. Its translation is CASSVFVHNEQFF.

This chain joins TRBV7-9 and TRBJ1-6; TRBD1 matches 9 bases. CDR1 and CDR2 from the germline V gene are SEHNR and FQNEAQ (reference sequence). V gave up 2 bases and J gave up 7 bases; unmatched junction bases: 6. The CDR3 is 16 amino acids. As DNA, the CDR3 is TGTGCCAGCAGCTTACAGCCGACAGGGGGAAATTCACCCCTCCACTTT. It translates to CASSLQPTGGNSPLHF. The entire variable domain, with the rest obtained from reference TRBV7-9 and TRBJ1-6, is as follows: DTGVSQNPRHKITKRGQNVTFRCDPISEHNRLYWYRQTLGQGPEFLTYFQNEAQLEKSRLLSDRFSAERPKGSFSTLEIQRTEQGDSAMYLCASSLQPTGGNSPLHFGNGTRLTVT.

Only one count was recorded for this clone. The same CDR3 also results from other DNA sequences found in this sample. The chain has TRBV19 and TRBJ1-5; D is ambiguous. The V end was cut by 4 bases, the J end by 4 bases, with 8 bases between. CDR3 length: 13 residues. Per the germline V gene, CDR1 is LNHDA and CDR2 is SQIVND (reference sequence). The CDR3 is CASSTPGNQPQHF. The CDR3 region has the DNA TGTGCCAGTAGTACCCCGGGTAATCAGCCCCAGCATTTT.

The table lists this clone with a few counts. The chain is built from TRBV5-1 and TRBJ2-1; TRBD2 might be the D (5 bases). Trimming stripped 0 bases from V and 4 bases from J, with 11 bases between. Per germline, CDR1 SGHRS and CDR2 YFSETQ. CDR3 length equals 15 residues. The chain's CDR3 is CASSLVASRYNEQFF. DNA for the CDR3: TGCGCCAGCAGCTTGGTGGCTAGCAGATACAATGAGCAGTTCTTC.

This sequence joins TRBV7-9 and TRBJ2-3, with 7 bases that match TRBD2. Germline CDR1 is SEHNR and CDR2 is FQNEAQ (reference sequence). This CDR3 comprises 18 residues. V dropped 6 bases and J dropped 5; count of bases not matched to a gene: 20. Written as DNA, the CDR3 is TGTGCCAGCAGAGCTTATGGTTCTTTTGCGGGAGCAGTAGATACGCAGTATTTT. This codes for CASRAYGSFAGAVDTQYF.

The chain has TRBV19 and TRBJ1-1; D gene unclear. Trimming removed 5 bases at V and 2 bases at J, with 12 bases between. Germline CDR1 is LNHDA and CDR2 is SQIVND (reference sequence). The CDR3 has 14 amino acids. As DNA, the CDR3 is TGTGCCAGTAGTCCGGCAGGAATCAACACTGAAGCTTTCTTT. This gives the protein CASSPAGINTEAFF.